These 22 T cell receptor beta chains originate from one sample sequenced in a study of T cell repertoires in cytomegalovirus infection. TCRdb passed the reads through MiXCR, listing each CDR3 protein once. The table lists 120,000 to 150,000 distinct CDR3 sequences, 5% to 6.5% of them singletons. Sequencing input: PBMCs. The receptor source for this set is a human donor in good health (CMV status not recorded). Some clones in this sample may be carry-over from other donors' samples.

This clonotype appeared many times. The rearrangement links TRBV19 to TRBJ2-7; either TRBD1 or TRBD2 may fit D (5 bases each). This CDR3 spans 15 amino acids. CDR1 LNHDA and CDR2 SQIVND come from the germline V gene (reference sequence). With 1 base removed from V and 0 bases from J, the gap between germline ends came to 10 bases. The CDR3 bases are TGTGCCAGTAGTATAGCCGGGACGGACTCCTACGAGCAGTACTTC. Protein product: CASSIAGTDSYEQYF.

This chain joins TRBV6-1 and TRBJ1-1; D perhaps matches TRBD1 (5 bases). There are 14 residues in the CDR3. V lost 2 bases and J 4 bases, leaving 11 bases between the germline ends. Germline CDR1 is MNHNS and CDR2 is SASEGT. In nucleotides, the CDR3 is TGTGCCAGCAGTGAAAGGCAGGGTTTCACTGAAGCTTTCTTT. Protein sequence: CASSERQGFTEAFF.

This clonotype has a count of ten or more. The J gene is TRBJ1-1, the V gene TRBV19; tentatively, D is TRBD1 (6 bases). V dropped 6 bases and J dropped 4 bases, with 15 bases sitting between them. Germline CDR1 is LNHDA and CDR2 is SQIVND (reference sequence). This CDR3 has 14 amino acids. The CDR3 bases are TGTGCCAGTAGGACCCTTCAAGGGGGCACTGAAGCTTTCTTT. Translating it yields CASRTLQGGTEAFF.

This clonotype was observed at least ten times. The J gene is TRBJ2-3, the V gene TRBV12-3 or TRBV12-4; D may be TRBD2 (6 bases). Trimming took 6 bases from V and 4 from J, leaving 17 bases between them. This CDR3 has 15 residues. CDR3 nucleotide sequence: TGTGCCAGCAGCCCGCGGGGCCCCGGACCAGATACGCAGTATTTT. The encoded protein is CASSPRGPGPDTQYF.

This clonotype has ten or more counts. The V gene is TRBV7-9, the J gene TRBJ2-7; D remains ambiguous. There are 13 residues in the CDR3. The germline V gene encodes CDR1 SEHNR and CDR2 FQNEAQ (reference sequence). Trimming removed 0 bases from V and 3 bases from J, with 6 bases in between. In DNA, the CDR3 is TGTGCCAGCAGCTTAGCACAGCTCTACGAGCAGTACTTC. It yields the protein CASSLAQLYEQYF.

This clonotype was found many times. In nucleotides, the CDR3 is TGCAGCGCCCGGGACAGCCAAGAGACCCAGTACTTC. It specifies CSARDSQETQYF. The chain is built from TRBV29-1 and TRBJ2-5; 7 nucleotides match TRBD1. The CDR3 sequence is 12 residues long. V was clipped by 7 bases and J by 1 base; unmatched bases: 3. Looked up from germline, CDR1 is SQVTM and CDR2 is ANQGSEA. The variable domain in full, with the rest retrieved from reference TRBV29-1 and TRBJ2-5, is SAVISQKPSRDICQRGTSLTIQCQVDSQVTMMFWYRQQPGQSLTLIATANQGSEATYESGFVIDKFPISRPNLTFSTLTVSNMSPEDSSIYLCSARDSQETQYFGPGTRLLVL.

This clonotype was observed many times. V and J are TRBV19 and TRBJ1-1; TRBD1 matches at 7 bases. V was clipped by 3 bases and J by 0 bases; unmatched bases: 4. CDR1 and CDR2 from the germline V gene are LNHDA and SQIVND (reference sequence). The CDR3 covers 15 residues. CDR3 bases: TGTGCCAGTAGTATGACCGGGACAGTGAACACTGAAGCTTTCTTT. It translates to CASSMTGTVNTEAFF.

This clonotype was seen a handful of times. The chain recombines TRBV6-6 with TRBJ2-1; TRBD2 matches 8 bases. Germline lookup yields CDR1 MNHNY and CDR2 SVGAGI (reference sequence). The CDR3 runs to 17 residues. Unmatched junction bases numbered 6, after V lost 0 bases and J lost 2 bases. CDR3 nucleotides: TGTGCCAGCAGTTACTCGATGTCGCGGGGGGCCTACAATGAGCAGTTCTTC. Its protein is CASSYSMSRGAYNEQFF.

At least ten counts were recorded for this clonotype. The CDR3 DNA follows: TGTGCCAGCAGCTCGCCTAGCGGCGGGAGCTCCTACAATGAGCAGTTCTTC. Translation gives CASSSPSGGSSYNEQFF. The V and J genes are TRBV7-3 and TRBJ2-1, with TRBD2 identical over 7 bases. V lost 4 bases, J lost 0 bases, and 9 bases stayed unmatched. The CDR3 loop spans 17 amino acids. Germline V gene lookup returns CDR1 SGHTA and CDR2 FQGTGA.

The chain recombines TRBV28 with TRBJ2-7, with 7 bases matching TRBD1. This CDR3 spans 14 amino acids. Germline V gene sequence: CDR1 MDHEN, CDR2 SYDVKM. Trimming at V came to 3 bases and at J to 4 bases, leaving 6 bases not matched to a gene. CDR3 coding DNA: TGTGCCAGCAGTTTGGAAGGGGGCTTTTACGAGCAGTACTTC. It encodes CASSLEGGFYEQYF.

In its sample, this clonotype was seen many times. The V gene is TRBV20-1, the J gene TRBJ2-2, with 9 bases fitting TRBD2. The junction had 10 bases not matched to a gene; V was cut back by 0 bases and J by 5 bases. There are 17 residues in the CDR3. Germline V lookup: CDR1 DFQATT, CDR2 SNEGSKA (reference sequence). The CDR3 bases are TGCAGTGCTAGAGACGAGCTGGCGGGGGGGCGGACCGGGGAGCTGTTTTTT. Its translation: CSARDELAGGRTGELFF.

Only a few counts were recorded for this clonotype. This rearrangement joins TRBV27 to TRBJ1-5; D gene ambiguous. This CDR3 is 15 amino acids long. V was clipped by 3 bases and J by 2 bases, with 11 bases between them. CDR1 is MNHEY, CDR2 SMNVEV, per germline (reference sequence). The CDR3 loop is CASSFSGGGNQPQHF. In nucleotides, the CDR3 is TGTGCCAGCAGTTTTAGTGGAGGCGGCAATCAGCCCCAGCATTTT.

Of note for this clonotype: A much larger clone differs by one base, so this may be a read error. The V call is TRBV27, the J call TRBJ2-7; D is ambiguous. The CDR3 has 13 amino acids. From germline, CDR1 is MNHEY and CDR2 SMNVEV (reference sequence). CDR3 amino acids: CANSFSDRNEQYF. CDR3 nucleotide sequence: TGTGCCAACAGTTTTTCAGATCGAAACGAGCAGTACTTC.

This rearrangement joins TRBV20-1 to TRBJ2-7, with unresolved D. Trimming pared 3 bases from V and 0 bases from J, leaving 12 bases between. Germline CDR1 is DFQATT and CDR2 is SNEGSKA (reference sequence). This CDR3 has 14 amino acids. The CDR3 nucleotides read TGCAGTGCTAGGAGCCCCACGGGCTCCTACGAGCAGTACTTC. It codes for CSARSPTGSYEQYF.

This clonotype was seen repeatedly, ten times or more. The chain joins TRBV5-1 to TRBJ2-2, with D unclear. Germline lookup yields CDR1 SGHRS and CDR2 YFSETQ. There are 13 residues in the CDR3. V was clipped by 4 bases and J by 6 bases, with 10 bases between them. CDR3 amino acids: CASSPAEPGELFF. In nucleotides, the CDR3 is TGCGCCAGCAGCCCGGCGGAACCCGGGGAGCTGTTTTTT.

This clonotype was counted at least ten times. This chain joins TRBV6-5 and TRBJ1-6; 10 bases map to TRBD1. The CDR3 has 16 amino acids. Germline V gene lookup returns CDR1 MNHEY and CDR2 SVGAGI. V was clipped by 5 bases and J by 7 bases; unmatched bases: 8. In nucleotides, the CDR3 is TGTGCCAGCAGTCTAAAAAGACAGGGGGCAAATTCACCCCTCCACTTT. Protein: CASSLKRQGANSPLHF.

Only a few counts were recorded for this clonotype. The CDR3 nucleotides read TGTGCCAGCAGTGTACGGCGGTCGGGGGGATACACTGAAGCTTTCTTT. Residues: CASSVRRSGGYTEAFF. The chain has TRBV6-6 and TRBJ1-1; perhaps TRBD1 as D (5 bases). The CDR3 loop spans 16 amino acids. Trimming took off 5 bases at V and 3 bases at J, with 19 bases between the two ends. Germline V CDR1 and CDR2: MNHNY, SVGAGI (reference sequence).

A few counts support this clonotype. This rearrangement joins TRBV29-1 to TRBJ2-5; D is undetermined. With 5 bases removed from V and 2 bases from J, the gap between germline ends came to 12 bases. This CDR3 region has 13 residues. From germline, CDR1 is SQVTM and CDR2 ANQGSEA. The CDR3 is CSVRWGGQETQYF. CDR3 bases: TGCAGCGTTCGGTGGGGTGGACAAGAGACCCAGTACTTC.

This chain connects TRBV14 to TRBJ1-3; 7 nucleotides line up with TRBD1. The CDR3 is made up of 15 amino acids. V was pared by 4 bases and J by 4 bases, with 7 bases of the junction left unmatched. The V gene's germline CDR1 is SGHDN and CDR2 FVKESK. This chain's CDR3 is CASSRLPGQGNTIYF. CDR3 in DNA: TGTGCCAGCAGCCGCCTCCCGGGACAGGGAAACACCATATATTTT.

In this sample, this clonotype turned up many times. The chain is built from TRBV19 and TRBJ1-1; weak D call: TRBD1 (5 bases). Per the germline V gene, CDR1 is LNHDA and CDR2 is SQIVND (reference sequence). V was clipped by 3 bases and J by 3 bases, with 11 bases between them. CDR3 size: 14 residues. CDR3 sequence: CASSIYQGHTEAFF. The CDR3 bases are TGTGCCAGTAGTATTTATCAGGGACACACTGAAGCTTTCTTT.

The table lists this clonotype with many counts. V usage is TRBV7-2 and J usage is TRBJ2-5, with 9 bases matching TRBD1. CDR3 length: 14 residues. Germline V gives CDR1 SGHTA, CDR2 FQGNSA. V lost 5 bases to trimming and J lost 1 base; unmatched junction nucleotides: 2. This chain's CDR3 is CASSPGQGQETQYF. CDR3 sequence (DNA): TGTGCCAGCAGCCCGGGACAGGGCCAAGAGACCCAGTACTTC. The variable domain in full, with the rest retrieved from reference TRBV7-2 and TRBJ2-5, is GAGVSQSPSNKVTEKGKDVELRCDPISGHTALYWYRQSLGQGLEFLIYFQGNSAPDKSGLPSDRFSAERTGGSVSTLTIQRTQQEDSAVYLCASSPGQGQETQYFGPGTRLLVL.

In its sample, this clonotype was seen many times. The rearrangement uses TRBV7-6 and TRBJ2-7; 9 bases agree with TRBD1. CDR3 length: 14 amino acids. Germline trimming cut 2 bases from V and 6 bases from J; bases unmatched to any gene: 5. The V gene's germline CDR1 is SGHVS and CDR2 FNYEAQ. The DNA for the CDR3 is TGTGCCAGCAGCTTAATTCAACAGGGGGCCGAGCAGTACTTC. Translated: CASSLIQQGAEQYF.